These 16 T cell receptor beta chains came from one sample sequenced in a study of cytomegalovirus exposure and HLA in healthy donors. Only in-frame clones appear in the TCRdb table, and some are missing; sequencing was by immunoSEQ multiplex PCR. The sample contains about 88,000 clones, approximately 88% of which appear only once. The sequencing sample was made of PBMCs. The receptors originated from a woman aged 18-29 years in good health and CMV-seropositive.

The V gene is TRBV19, the J gene TRBJ2-7, with 8 bases matching TRBD1. CDR1 LNHDA and CDR2 SQIVND come from the germline V gene (reference sequence). The ends lost 1 base at V and 4 bases at J; junction bases unmatched: 3. The CDR3 is 14 amino acids. In DNA form, the CDR3 reads TGTGCCAGTAGTATAGCGCGACAGGGGTACGAGCAGTACTTC. It translates to CASSIARQGYEQYF.

The chain's CDR3 is CASSQGTGLPGETQYF. The CDR3 nucleotides read TGTGCCAGCAGCCAGGGTACAGGGCTTCCTGGGGAGACCCAGTACTTC. V is TRBV13 and J is TRBJ2-5, with a possible D match to TRBD1 (6 bases). V gave up 5 bases and J gave up 5 bases, with 21 bases separating them. The CDR3 length is 16 residues. Germline V CDR1 and CDR2: PRHDT, FYEKMQ (reference sequence).

In DNA, the CDR3 is TGTGCCAGCAGCTTAGTCCGGGGGGCCCGGCCCTACGAGCAGTACTTC. Its translation is CASSLVRGARPYEQYF. The chain recombines TRBV7-9 with TRBJ2-7; D might be TRBD2 (7 bases). This CDR3 is built from 16 residues. The germline V gene has CDR1 SEHNR and CDR2 FQNEAQ (reference sequence). V was pared by 1 base and J by 2 bases, with 15 bases between.

The chain is built from TRBV13 and TRBJ2-2; 8 bases line up with TRBD1. V was clipped by 5 bases and J by 6 bases; unmatched bases: 5. CDR1 is PRHDT and CDR2 is FYEKMQ in the germline V gene (reference sequence). The CDR3 runs 14 residues. The CDR3 region has the DNA TGTGCCAGCAGCGGATGGACAGGGTCCGGGGAGCTGTTTTTT. This translates into CASSGWTGSGELFF. Full variable domain (remainder filled in from reference TRBV13 and TRBJ2-2): AAGVIQSPRHLIKEKRETATLKCYPIPRHDTVYWYQQGPGQDPQFLISFYEKMQSDKGSIPDRFSAQQFSDYHSELNMSSLELGDSALYFCASSGWTGSGELFFGEGSRLTVL.

This clone showed up just a few times. The chain has TRBV10-2 and TRBJ2-3, with 9 bases fitting TRBD2. The ends lost 2 bases at V and 4 bases at J; junction bases unmatched: 7. This CDR3 region has 16 residues. Looked up from germline, CDR1 is WSHSY and CDR2 is SAAADI. The CDR3 DNA follows: TGCGCCAGCAGTGAGAGGGCGGGGGGGATACCAGATACGCAGTATTTT. This gives the protein CASSERAGGIPDTQYF.

The chain has TRBV7-9 and TRBJ2-1; tentative D call: TRBD2 (6 bases). The germline V gene has CDR1 SEHNR and CDR2 FQNEAQ (reference sequence). V gave up 6 bases and J gave up 0 bases, with 24 bases separating them. The CDR3 totals 19 residues. The CDR3 spells CASRTSAIWRGISYNEQFF. CDR3 in DNA: TGTGCCAGCAGAACCAGTGCTATCTGGCGGGGTATCTCCTACAATGAGCAGTTCTTC.

The chain uses TRBV7-9 and TRBJ1-4; 8 positions agree with TRBD1. J gave up 0 bases and V 3 bases, and 0 bases lay outside the gene matches. Germline V gene lookup returns CDR1 SEHNR and CDR2 FQNEAQ (reference sequence). This CDR3 contains 15 residues. The CDR3 region is CASSLTGATNEKLFF. CDR3 coding DNA: TGTGCCAGCAGCTTGACAGGGGCAACTAATGAAAAACTGTTTTTT.

The V gene is TRBV5-1, the J gene TRBJ1-1; D is unclear. The CDR3 consists of 13 residues. Germline V gene lookup returns CDR1 SGHRS and CDR2 YFSETQ. With 3 bases removed from V and 0 bases from J, the gap between germline ends came to 6 bases. CDR3 coding DNA: TGCGCCAGCAGCTCGGGTCTGAACACTGAAGCTTTCTTT. It translates to CASSSGLNTEAFF. Together with reference TRBV5-1 and TRBJ1-1, the CDR3 gives the full variable domain: KAGVTQTPRYLIKTRGQQVTLSCSPISGHRSVSWYQQTPGQGLQFLFEYFSETQRNKGNFPGRFSGRQFSNSRSEMNVSTLELGDSALYLCASSSGLNTEAFFGQGTRLTVV.

The CDR3 nucleotides are TGCGCCAGCAGCTTCGGACAGGACTACGAGCAGTACTTC. The encoded protein is CASSFGQDYEQYF. The gene calls are TRBV5-1 and TRBJ2-7; 7 bases are a match to TRBD1. The CDR3 has 13 residues. Germline V CDR1 and CDR2: SGHRS, YFSETQ. V shed 2 bases, J shed 3 bases, and the junction held 2 bases outside the gene matches.

CDR3 sequence reads: CASSSTGGPNQPQHF. The CDR3, as DNA: TGTGCCAGCAGCTCGACAGGGGGCCCCAATCAGCCCCAGCATTTT. The chain has TRBV7-8 and TRBJ1-5, with 10 bases lining up with TRBD1. Germline assignment: CDR1 SGHVS and CDR2 FQNEAQ. The junction had 3 bases not matched to a gene; V was cut back by 4 bases and J by 3 bases. This CDR3 is built from 15 residues. Full variable domain (rest looked up from reference TRBV7-8 and TRBJ1-5): GAGVSQSPRYKVAKRGQDVALRCDPISGHVSLFWYQQALGQGPEFLTYFQNEAQLDKSGLPSDRFFAERPEGSVSTLKIQRTQQEDSAVYLCASSSTGGPNQPQHFGDGTRLSIL.

This clone was recorded a few times. The V and J genes are TRBV4-2 and TRBJ1-5; 10 bases are shared with TRBD1. This CDR3 contains 20 residues. Looked up from germline, CDR1 is LGHNA and CDR2 is YNFKEQ. Unmatched junction bases numbered 17, after V lost 3 bases and J lost 3 bases. The CDR3 nucleotides read TGTGCCAGCAGCCACCCTTGGGCGATAGCGGGACAGGGGACCAATCAGCCCCAGCATTTT. Encoded protein: CASSHPWAIAGQGTNQPQHF.

This chain joins TRBV5-5 and TRBJ2-7; D is possibly TRBD1 (5 bases). The CDR3 loop spans 14 amino acids. The ends were cut back, 4 bases at V and 2 bases at J, with 13 bases in the middle. Per the germline V gene, CDR1 is SGHKS and CDR2 is YYEKEE (reference sequence). DNA for the CDR3: TGTGCCAGCAGCAACCGGACAAGAACCTACGAGCAGTACTTC. This codes for CASSNRTRTYEQYF.

The J gene is TRBJ2-1, the V gene TRBV20-1, with D perhaps matching TRBD1 (5 bases). Germline assignment: CDR1 DFQATT and CDR2 SNEGSKA (reference sequence). V was trimmed by 8 bases and J by 5 bases, leaving 7 bases between them. The CDR3 sequence is 10 residues long. The CDR3 is CSPTDNEQFF. The CDR3 nucleotides read TGCAGTCCGACAGACAATGAGCAGTTCTTC.

The V gene is TRBV27, the J gene TRBJ2-7; 9 bases agree with TRBD1. V lost 5 bases, J lost 3 bases, and 17 bases stayed unmatched. CDR1 is MNHEY, CDR2 SMNVEV, per germline (reference sequence). The CDR3 is made up of 18 amino acids. This CDR3 reads CASSKPGQGYLINYEQYF. In DNA form, the CDR3 reads TGTGCCAGCAGTAAACCGGGACAGGGATATCTTATAAACTACGAGCAGTACTTC.

The chain uses TRBV27 and TRBJ2-7, with 15 bases matching TRBD2. The CDR3 extends over 16 amino acids. Germline lookup yields CDR1 MNHEY and CDR2 SMNVEV (reference sequence). Losses at the gene ends were 3 bases for V and 5 bases for J; bases not matched to a gene: 5. The CDR3 spells CASSFQGLAGGHEQYF. The CDR3 DNA sequence: TGTGCCAGCAGTTTCCAGGGACTAGCGGGGGGCCACGAGCAGTACTTC.

This chain joins TRBV28 and TRBJ1-5, with TRBD1 matching over 7 bases. This CDR3 spans 12 amino acids. Germline-derived CDR1 and CDR2 are MDHEN and SYDVKM. V was pared by 8 bases and J by 3 bases, with 1 base of the junction left unmatched. The DNA of the CDR3 is TGTGCCAGCGGGACAGTCAATCAGCCCCAGCATTTT. It codes for CASGTVNQPQHF.